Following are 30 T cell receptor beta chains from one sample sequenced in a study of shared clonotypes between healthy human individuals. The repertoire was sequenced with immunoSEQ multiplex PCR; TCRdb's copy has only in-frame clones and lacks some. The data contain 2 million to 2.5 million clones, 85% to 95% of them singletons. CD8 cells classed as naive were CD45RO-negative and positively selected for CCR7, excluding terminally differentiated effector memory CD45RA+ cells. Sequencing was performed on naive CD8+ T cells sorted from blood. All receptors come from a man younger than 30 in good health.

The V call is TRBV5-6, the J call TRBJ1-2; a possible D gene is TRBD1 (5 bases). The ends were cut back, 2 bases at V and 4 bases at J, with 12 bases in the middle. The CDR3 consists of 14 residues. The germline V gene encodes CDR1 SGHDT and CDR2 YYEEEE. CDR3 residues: CASSLPGTAYGYTF. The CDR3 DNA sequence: TGTGCCAGCAGCTTACCCGGGACTGCCTATGGCTACACCTTC.

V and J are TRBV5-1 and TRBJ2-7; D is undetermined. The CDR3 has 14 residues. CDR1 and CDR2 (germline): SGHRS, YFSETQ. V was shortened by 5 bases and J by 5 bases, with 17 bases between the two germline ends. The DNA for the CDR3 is TGCGCCAGCAGTCGGCAGGACCCAAGGAACGAGCAGTACTTC. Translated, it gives CASSRQDPRNEQYF.

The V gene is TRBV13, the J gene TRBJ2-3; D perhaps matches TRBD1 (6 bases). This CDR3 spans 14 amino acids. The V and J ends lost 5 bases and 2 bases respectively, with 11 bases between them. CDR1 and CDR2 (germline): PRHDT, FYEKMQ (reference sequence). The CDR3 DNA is TGTGCCAGCAGCAATCAGGGGTACACAGATACGCAGTATTTT. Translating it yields CASSNQGYTDTQYF.

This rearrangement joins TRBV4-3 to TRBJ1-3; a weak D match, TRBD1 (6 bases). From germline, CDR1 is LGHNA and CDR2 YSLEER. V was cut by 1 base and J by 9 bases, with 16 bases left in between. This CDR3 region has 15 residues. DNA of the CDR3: TGCGCCAGCAGCCAAGCCGTCAGGGGTTCTGGCACCATATATTTT. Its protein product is CASSQAVRGSGTIYF.

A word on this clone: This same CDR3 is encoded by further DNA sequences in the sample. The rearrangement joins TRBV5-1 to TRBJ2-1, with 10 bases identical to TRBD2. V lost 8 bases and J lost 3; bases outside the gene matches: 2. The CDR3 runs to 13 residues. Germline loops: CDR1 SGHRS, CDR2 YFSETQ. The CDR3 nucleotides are TGCGCCAGTTCTAGCGGGGGCTACAATGAGCAGTTCTTC. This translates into CASSSGGYNEQFF.

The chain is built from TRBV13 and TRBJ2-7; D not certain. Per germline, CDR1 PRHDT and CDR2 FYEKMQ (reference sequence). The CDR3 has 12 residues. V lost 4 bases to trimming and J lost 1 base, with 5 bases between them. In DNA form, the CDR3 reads TGTGCCAGCAGCTCTATGTCCTACGAGCAGTACTTC. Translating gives CASSSMSYEQYF.

CDR3 in DNA: TGTGCCAGCAGTTACCAGGAAGGTCTAGGCTACACCTTC. This codes for CASSYQEGLGYTF. The chain uses TRBV6-5 and TRBJ1-2; D call uncertain. The V and J ends lost 2 bases and 8 bases respectively, with 12 bases between them. CDR3 size: 13 residues. Germline V gene sequence: CDR1 MNHEY, CDR2 SVGAGI.

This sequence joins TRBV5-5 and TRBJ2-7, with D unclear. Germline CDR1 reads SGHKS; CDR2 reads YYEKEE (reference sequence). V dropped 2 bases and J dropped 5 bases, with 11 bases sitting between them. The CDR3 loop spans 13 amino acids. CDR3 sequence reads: CASSLYEADEQYF. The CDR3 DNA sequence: TGTGCCAGCAGCTTATACGAGGCGGACGAGCAGTACTTC.

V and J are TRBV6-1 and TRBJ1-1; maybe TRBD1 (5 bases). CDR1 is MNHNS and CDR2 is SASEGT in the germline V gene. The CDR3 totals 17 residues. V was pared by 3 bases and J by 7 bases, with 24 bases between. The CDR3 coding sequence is TGTGCCAGCAGTGATTTCGTCGGAACGCTCGCGGGGGATGAAGCTTTCTTT. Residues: CASSDFVGTLAGDEAFF.

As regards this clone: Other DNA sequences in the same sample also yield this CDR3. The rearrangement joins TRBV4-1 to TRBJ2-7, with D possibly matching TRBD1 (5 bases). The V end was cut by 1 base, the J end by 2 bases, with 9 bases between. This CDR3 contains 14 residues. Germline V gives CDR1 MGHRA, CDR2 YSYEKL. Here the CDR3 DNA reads TGCGCCAGCAGCCAAGTCCAGGGAACCTACGAGCAGTACTTC. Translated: CASSQVQGTYEQYF.

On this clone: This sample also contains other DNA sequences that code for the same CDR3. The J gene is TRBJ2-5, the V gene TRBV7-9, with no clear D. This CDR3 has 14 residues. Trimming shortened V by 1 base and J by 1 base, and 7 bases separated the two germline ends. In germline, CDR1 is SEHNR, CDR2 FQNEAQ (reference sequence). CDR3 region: CASSLEASQETQYF. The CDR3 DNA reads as TGTGCCAGCAGCTTAGAAGCCAGCCAAGAGACCCAGTACTTC.

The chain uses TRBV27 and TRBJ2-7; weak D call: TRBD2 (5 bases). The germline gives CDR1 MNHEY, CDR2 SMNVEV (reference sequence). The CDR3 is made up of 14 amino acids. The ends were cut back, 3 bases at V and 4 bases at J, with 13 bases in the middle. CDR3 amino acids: CASSFGVKTYEQYF. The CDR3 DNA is TGTGCCAGCAGTTTCGGGGTCAAGACATACGAGCAGTACTTC.

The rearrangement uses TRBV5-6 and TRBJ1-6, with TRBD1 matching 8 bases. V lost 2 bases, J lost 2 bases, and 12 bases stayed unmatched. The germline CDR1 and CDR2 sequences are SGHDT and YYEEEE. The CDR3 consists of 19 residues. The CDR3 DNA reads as TGTGCCAGCAGCTTCGGGGACCGGGACAGGAGGACCTATAATTCACCCCTCCACTTT. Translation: CASSFGDRDRRTYNSPLHF.

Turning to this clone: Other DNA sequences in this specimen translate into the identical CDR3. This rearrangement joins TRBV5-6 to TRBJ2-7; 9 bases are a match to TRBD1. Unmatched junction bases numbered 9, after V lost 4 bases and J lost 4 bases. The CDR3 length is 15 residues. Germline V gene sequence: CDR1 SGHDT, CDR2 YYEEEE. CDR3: CASSTGTGPSYEQYF. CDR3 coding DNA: TGTGCCAGCAGCACTGGGACAGGGCCCTCTTACGAGCAGTACTTC.

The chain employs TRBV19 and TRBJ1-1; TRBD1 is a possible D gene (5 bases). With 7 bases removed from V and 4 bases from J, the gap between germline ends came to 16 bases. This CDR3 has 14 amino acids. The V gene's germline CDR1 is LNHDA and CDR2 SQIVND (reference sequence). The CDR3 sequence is CASNLLAGFTEAFF. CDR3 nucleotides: TGTGCCAGTAATCTCCTCGCAGGGTTCACTGAAGCTTTCTTT.

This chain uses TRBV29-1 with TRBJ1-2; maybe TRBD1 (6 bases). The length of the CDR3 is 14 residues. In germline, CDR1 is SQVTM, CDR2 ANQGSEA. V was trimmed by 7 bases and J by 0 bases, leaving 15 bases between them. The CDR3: CSAITGYANYGYTF. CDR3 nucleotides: TGCAGCGCAATAACAGGGTATGCTAACTATGGCTACACCTTC. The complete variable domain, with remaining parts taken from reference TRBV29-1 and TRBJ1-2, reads SAVISQKPSRDICQRGTSLTIQCQVDSQVTMMFWYRQQPGQSLTLIATANQGSEATYESGFVIDKFPISRPNLTFSTLTVSNMSPEDSSIYLCSAITGYANYGYTFGSGTRLTVV.

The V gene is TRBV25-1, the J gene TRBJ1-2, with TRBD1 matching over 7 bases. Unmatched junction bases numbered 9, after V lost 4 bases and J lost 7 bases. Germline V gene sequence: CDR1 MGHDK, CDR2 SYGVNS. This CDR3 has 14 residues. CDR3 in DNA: TGTGCCAGCAGTGTGACAGGGTCCGGAGCTGGCTACACCTTC. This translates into CASSVTGSGAGYTF.

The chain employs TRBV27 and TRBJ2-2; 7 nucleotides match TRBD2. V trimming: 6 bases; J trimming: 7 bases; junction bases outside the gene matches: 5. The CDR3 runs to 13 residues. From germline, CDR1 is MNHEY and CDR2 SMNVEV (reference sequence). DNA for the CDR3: TGTGCCAGCAGCGCTCTAGCGGACGGGGAGCTGTTTTTT. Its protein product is CASSALADGELFF.

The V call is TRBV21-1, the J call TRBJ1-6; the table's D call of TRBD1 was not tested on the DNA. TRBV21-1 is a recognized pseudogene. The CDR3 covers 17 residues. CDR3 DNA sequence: TGTGCCAGCAGCGCCCGACAGAAGACCTCCTATAATTCACCCCTCCACTTT. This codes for CASSARQKTSYNSPLHF.

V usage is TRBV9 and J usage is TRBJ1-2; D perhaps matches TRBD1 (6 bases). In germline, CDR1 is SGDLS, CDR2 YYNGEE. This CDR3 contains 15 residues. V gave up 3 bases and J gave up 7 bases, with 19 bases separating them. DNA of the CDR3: TGTGCCAGCAGCGACCCTTTGCAGGGGCGGGGTGGCTACACCTTC. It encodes CASSDPLQGRGGYTF.

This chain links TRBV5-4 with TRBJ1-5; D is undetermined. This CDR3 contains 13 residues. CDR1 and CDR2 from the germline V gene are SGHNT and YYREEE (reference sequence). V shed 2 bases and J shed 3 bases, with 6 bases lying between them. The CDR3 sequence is CASSLGNNQPQHF. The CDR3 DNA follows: TGTGCCAGCAGCTTAGGTAACAATCAGCCCCAGCATTTT.

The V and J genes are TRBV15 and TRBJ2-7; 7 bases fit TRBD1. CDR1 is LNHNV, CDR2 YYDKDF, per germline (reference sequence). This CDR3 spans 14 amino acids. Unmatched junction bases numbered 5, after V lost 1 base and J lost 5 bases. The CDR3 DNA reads TGTGCCACCAGCAGAGCGACAGGGCGGAACGAGCAGTACTTC. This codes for CATSRATGRNEQYF.

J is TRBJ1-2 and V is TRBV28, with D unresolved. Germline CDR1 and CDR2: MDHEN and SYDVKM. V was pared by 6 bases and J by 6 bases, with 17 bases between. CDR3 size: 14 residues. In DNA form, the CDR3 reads TGTGCCAGCAGCTTTATACCGGAACACGATGGCTACACCTTC. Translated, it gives CASSFIPEHDGYTF.

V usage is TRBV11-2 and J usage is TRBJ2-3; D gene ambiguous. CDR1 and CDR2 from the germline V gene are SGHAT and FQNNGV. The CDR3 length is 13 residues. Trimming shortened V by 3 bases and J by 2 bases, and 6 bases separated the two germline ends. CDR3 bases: TGTGCCAGCAGCTTTAGTATCACAGATACGCAGTATTTT. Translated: CASSFSITDTQYF.

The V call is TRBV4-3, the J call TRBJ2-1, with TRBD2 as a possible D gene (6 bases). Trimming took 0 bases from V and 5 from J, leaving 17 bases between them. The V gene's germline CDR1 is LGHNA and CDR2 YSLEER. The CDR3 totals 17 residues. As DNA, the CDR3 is TGCGCCAGCAGCCAAGATCCATTAACGGGGGAAAACAATGAGCAGTTCTTC. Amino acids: CASSQDPLTGENNEQFF.

In DNA form, the CDR3 reads TGTGCCAGCAGCACCCCACTAGCGGGAGTCCTCAGCTCCTACAATGAGCAGTTCTTC. Amino acid sequence: CASSTPLAGVLSSYNEQFF. V is TRBV11-2 and J is TRBJ2-1; 11 bases are shared with TRBD2. The CDR3 extends over 19 amino acids. Germline-derived CDR1 and CDR2 are SGHAT and FQNNGV. The J segment lost 0 bases and the V segment lost 5 bases, leaving 12 bases of the junction unmatched.

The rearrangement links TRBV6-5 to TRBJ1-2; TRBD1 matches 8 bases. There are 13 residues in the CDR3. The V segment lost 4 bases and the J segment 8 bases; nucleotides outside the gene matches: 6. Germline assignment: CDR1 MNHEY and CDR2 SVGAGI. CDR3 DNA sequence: TGTGCCAGCAGTTTTGGACAGGGAGGGGGCTACACCTTC. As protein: CASSFGQGGGYTF.

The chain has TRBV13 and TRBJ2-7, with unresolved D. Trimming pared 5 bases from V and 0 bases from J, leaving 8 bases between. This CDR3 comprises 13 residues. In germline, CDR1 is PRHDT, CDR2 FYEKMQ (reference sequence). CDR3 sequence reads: CASSPHSSYEQYF. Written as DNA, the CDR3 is TGTGCCAGCAGCCCCCACAGCTCCTACGAGCAGTACTTC.

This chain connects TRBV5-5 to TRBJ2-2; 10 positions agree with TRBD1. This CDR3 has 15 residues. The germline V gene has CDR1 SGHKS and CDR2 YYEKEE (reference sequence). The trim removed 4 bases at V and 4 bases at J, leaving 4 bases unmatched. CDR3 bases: TGTGCCAGCAGCCTCTGGGACAGGGGCACCGGGGAGCTGTTTTTT. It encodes CASSLWDRGTGELFF.

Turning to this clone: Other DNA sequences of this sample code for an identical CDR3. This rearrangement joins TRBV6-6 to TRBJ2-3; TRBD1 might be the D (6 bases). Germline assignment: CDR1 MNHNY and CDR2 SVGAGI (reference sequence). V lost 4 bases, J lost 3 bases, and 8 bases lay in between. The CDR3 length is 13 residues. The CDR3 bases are TGTGCCAGCAGTTTAACAGGGACAGATACGCAGTATTTT. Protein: CASSLTGTDTQYF.